Following are 18 T cell receptor beta chains from one sample sequenced in a study of beta chain features in type 1 diabetes. Study results and limitations: Type 1 diabetes patients had moderately but significantly shorter TCRB CDR3s in all four CD4+ subsets.

The entirety of the isolated RNA underwent reverse transcription, so expressed TCRB transcripts were sequenced. The table came from immunoSEQ multiplex PCR; TCRdb's copy has only in-frame clones and leaves some out. The sample yields around 180,000 clones, approximately 8% seen once. These receptors' targets are unknown. Source material: central memory CD4+ T cells from blood. All receptors derive from a woman in her 40s with type 1 diabetes.

The rearrangement links TRBV30 to TRBJ2-1; TRBD2 matches at 10 bases. Germline CDR1 reads GTSNPN; CDR2 reads SVGIG (reference sequence). J gave up 1 base and V 3 bases, and 18 bases lay outside the gene matches. The CDR3 sequence is 20 residues long. DNA for the CDR3: TGTGCCTGGAGGGAGGGAGCCAAAGCGGGAGGGTCTTTTTCCTACAATGAGCAGTTCTTC. It yields the protein CAWREGAKAGGSFSYNEQFF.

The CDR3 nucleotides read TGTGCCAGCAGTGATGTGGTACTAGCGGGGGGGGCTTACTTC. It encodes CASSDVVLAGGAYF. The V gene is TRBV6-5, the J gene TRBJ2-5, with TRBD2 matching 13 bases. Unmatched junction bases numbered 11, after V lost 5 bases and J lost 14 bases. Germline V gives CDR1 MNHEY, CDR2 SVGAGI. The CDR3 has 14 amino acids.

This clone came up a few times. The chain has TRBV13 and TRBJ1-2; TRBD1 matches 9 bases. This CDR3 contains 16 residues. CDR1 PRHDT and CDR2 FYEKMQ come from the germline V gene (reference sequence). With V trimmed by 4 bases and J by 4 bases, 10 bases remained unmatched. CDR3 loop: CASSSKGTGFVYGYTF. CDR3 sequence (DNA): TGTGCCAGCAGCTCCAAGGGGACAGGGTTCGTCTATGGCTACACCTTC.

This rearrangement joins TRBV7-3 to TRBJ2-3; D possibly corresponds to TRBD1 (6 bases). The V end lost 4 bases, the J end lost 5 bases, and 13 bases lay between the germline ends. Germline lookup yields CDR1 SGHTA and CDR2 FQGTGA. The CDR3 is 14 amino acids. As DNA, the CDR3 is TGTGCCAGCAGCTCGACAGGTACCCGAGATACGCAGTATTTT. It specifies CASSSTGTRDTQYF.

This clone was recorded a few times. This chain links TRBV9 with TRBJ1-6; 11 nucleotides match TRBD1. CDR3 length equals 15 residues. Per the germline V gene, CDR1 is SGDLS and CDR2 is YYNGEE. V lost 3 bases and J lost 10; bases outside the gene matches: 6. This chain's CDR3 is CASSARDRGDSPLHF. CDR3 nucleotides: TGTGCCAGCAGCGCCCGGGACAGGGGGGACTCACCCCTCCACTTT.

This chain uses TRBV7-2 with TRBJ2-1; the D gene is possibly TRBD2 (6 bases). This CDR3 comprises 14 residues. The germline CDR1 and CDR2 sequences are SGHTA and FQGNSA. V was pared by 1 base and J by 4 bases, with 8 bases between. CDR3 region: CASSLDLAYNEQFF. In DNA form, the CDR3 reads TGTGCCAGCAGCTTAGACCTAGCGTACAATGAGCAGTTCTTC.

This sequence joins TRBV19 and TRBJ1-1; D call uncertain. From germline, CDR1 is LNHDA and CDR2 SQIVND (reference sequence). V dropped 5 bases and J dropped 5 bases, with 18 bases sitting between them. The CDR3 is 15 amino acids. In nucleotides, the CDR3 is TGTGCCAGTAGTCCCCGGGCCCAGGCGGGGACTGAAGCTTTCTTT. This gives the protein CASSPRAQAGTEAFF. The entire variable domain, with the rest obtained from reference TRBV19 and TRBJ1-1, is as follows: DGGITQSPKYLFRKEGQNVTLSCEQNLNHDAMYWYRQDPGQGLRLIYYSQIVNDFQKGDIAEGYSVSREKKESFPLTVTSAQKNPTAFYLCASSPRAQAGTEAFFGQGTRLTVV.

The rearrangement joins TRBV9 to TRBJ2-7; 12 bases map to TRBD1. Germline trimming cut 4 bases from V and 3 bases from J; bases unmatched to any gene: 5. This CDR3 spans 15 amino acids. Germline V gene sequence: CDR1 SGDLS, CDR2 YYNGEE. The chain's CDR3 is CASSLGTGGFYEQYF. The CDR3 coding sequence is TGTGCCAGCAGCCTCGGGACAGGGGGCTTCTACGAGCAGTACTTC.

The rearrangement uses TRBV19 and TRBJ2-1, with 7 bases that match TRBD2. J gave up 5 bases and V 7 bases, and 8 bases lay outside the gene matches. The CDR3 runs 14 residues. CDR1 is LNHDA, CDR2 SQIVND, per germline (reference sequence). The DNA for the CDR3 is TGTGCCAGTACAACTAGCGCGAGCCACAATGAGCAGTTCTTC. This translates into CASTTSASHNEQFF.

The table lists this clone with a few counts. V usage is TRBV5-1 and J usage is TRBJ2-2, with 8 bases fitting TRBD1. Looked up from germline, CDR1 is SGHRS and CDR2 is YFSETQ. The CDR3 is 16 residues long. Trimming took 5 bases from V and 2 from J; bases not matched to a gene: 8. The CDR3: CASRRPGTGNTGELFF. Written as DNA, the CDR3 is TGCGCCAGCAGACGGCCCGGGACAGGAAACACCGGGGAGCTGTTTTTT.

In this sample, this clone turned up a few times. The CDR3 DNA is TGCGCCAGCAGCCAAGATTTGGCAACCTATGGCTACACCTTC. Amino acid sequence: CASSQDLATYGYTF. The chain joins TRBV4-3 to TRBJ1-2; D unclear. This CDR3 is built from 14 residues. The germline CDR1 and CDR2 sequences are LGHNA and YSLEER. The V and J ends lost 0 bases and 4 bases respectively, with 9 bases between them.

The chain employs TRBV9 and TRBJ2-5; possibly TRBD1 for D (6 bases). The CDR3 contains 14 residues. Germline loops: CDR1 SGDLS, CDR2 YYNGEE. V was pared by 3 bases and J by 2 bases, with 11 bases between. This chain's CDR3 is CASSATGHQETQYF. CDR3 DNA: TGTGCCAGCAGCGCGACAGGTCATCAAGAGACCCAGTACTTC.

This clone was detected a few times. The sample holds other DNA sequences that translate to the same CDR3. The rearrangement joins TRBV6-6 to TRBJ1-4; TRBD1 might be the D (6 bases). CDR3 length: 13 amino acids. V was clipped by 6 bases and J by 7 bases, with 12 bases between them. The germline gives CDR1 MNHNY, CDR2 SVGAGI (reference sequence). The CDR3 here is CASSQQGTEKLFF. The CDR3 DNA sequence: TGTGCCAGCAGCCAACAGGGTACTGAAAAACTGTTTTTT.

This sequence joins TRBV6-6 and TRBJ2-6; perhaps TRBD1 as D (6 bases). V was trimmed by 4 bases and J by 1 base, leaving 8 bases between them. The germline gives CDR1 MNHNY, CDR2 SVGAGI (reference sequence). CDR3 length: 15 residues. The CDR3: CASSFTGSGANVLTF. Written as DNA, the CDR3 is TGTGCCAGCAGTTTTACAGGGTCTGGGGCCAACGTCCTGACTTTC.

This chain joins TRBV20-1 and TRBJ1-1; 7 nucleotides line up with TRBD1. Per the germline V gene, CDR1 is DFQATT and CDR2 is SNEGSKA (reference sequence). This CDR3 has 11 amino acids. V trimming: 3 bases; J trimming: 7 bases; junction bases outside the gene matches: 2. Written as DNA, the CDR3 is TGCAGTGCTAGCGGGGACAGTGAAGCTTTCTTT. The encoded protein is CSASGDSEAFF.

The sample holds a few counts of this clone. The V call is TRBV23-1, the J call TRBJ2-3; D gene uncertain. TRBV23-1 is reported as an ORF; its role is uncertain. CDR3 length equals 16 residues. V was trimmed by 8 bases and J by 0 bases, leaving 18 bases between them. The CDR3 sequence is CASRRGRTNSTDTQYF. The CDR3 coding sequence is TGCGCCAGCCGTCGAGGCAGAACCAATAGCACAGATACGCAGTATTTT.

The V call is TRBV6-5, the J call TRBJ2-6, with D uncertain. Per germline, CDR1 MNHEY and CDR2 SVGAGI. This CDR3 has 14 residues. The V gene lost 5 bases and the J gene lost 1 base, with 6 bases spanning the gap. CDR3 DNA sequence: TGTGCCAGCAGTCCGACTTCTGGGGCCAACGTCCTGACTTTC. Protein sequence: CASSPTSGANVLTF.

This clone was seen only a few times. It may be a read error: a sequence one base away is much more abundant. This rearrangement joins TRBV4-2 to TRBJ1-5; D is unclear. The germline CDR1 and CDR2 sequences are LGHNA and YNFKEQ. The CDR3 consists of 16 residues. V was pared by 0 bases and J by 7 bases, with 16 bases between. CDR3 coding DNA: TGTGCCAGCAGCCAAGATACAAGTCTTGGCGGCCAGCCCCAGCATTTT. Translating gives CASSQDTSLGGQPQHF.